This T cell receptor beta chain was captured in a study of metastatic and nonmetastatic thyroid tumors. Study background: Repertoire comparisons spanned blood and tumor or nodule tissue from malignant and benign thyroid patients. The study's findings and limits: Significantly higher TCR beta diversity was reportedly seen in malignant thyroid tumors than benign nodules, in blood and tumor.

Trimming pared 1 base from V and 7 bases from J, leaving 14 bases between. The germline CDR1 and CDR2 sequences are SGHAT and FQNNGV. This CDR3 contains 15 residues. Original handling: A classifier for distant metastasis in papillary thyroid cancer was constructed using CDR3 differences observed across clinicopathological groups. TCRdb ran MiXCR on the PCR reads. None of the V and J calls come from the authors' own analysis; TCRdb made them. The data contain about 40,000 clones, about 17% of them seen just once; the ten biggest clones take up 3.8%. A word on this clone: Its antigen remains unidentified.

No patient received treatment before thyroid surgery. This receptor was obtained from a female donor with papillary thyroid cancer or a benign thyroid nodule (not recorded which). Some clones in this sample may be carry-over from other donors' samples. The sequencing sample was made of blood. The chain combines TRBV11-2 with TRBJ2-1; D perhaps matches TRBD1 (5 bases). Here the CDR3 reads CASSLVPGQANEQFF. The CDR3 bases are TGTGCCAGCAGCTTAGTACCCGGACAAGCTAATGAGCAGTTCTTC.